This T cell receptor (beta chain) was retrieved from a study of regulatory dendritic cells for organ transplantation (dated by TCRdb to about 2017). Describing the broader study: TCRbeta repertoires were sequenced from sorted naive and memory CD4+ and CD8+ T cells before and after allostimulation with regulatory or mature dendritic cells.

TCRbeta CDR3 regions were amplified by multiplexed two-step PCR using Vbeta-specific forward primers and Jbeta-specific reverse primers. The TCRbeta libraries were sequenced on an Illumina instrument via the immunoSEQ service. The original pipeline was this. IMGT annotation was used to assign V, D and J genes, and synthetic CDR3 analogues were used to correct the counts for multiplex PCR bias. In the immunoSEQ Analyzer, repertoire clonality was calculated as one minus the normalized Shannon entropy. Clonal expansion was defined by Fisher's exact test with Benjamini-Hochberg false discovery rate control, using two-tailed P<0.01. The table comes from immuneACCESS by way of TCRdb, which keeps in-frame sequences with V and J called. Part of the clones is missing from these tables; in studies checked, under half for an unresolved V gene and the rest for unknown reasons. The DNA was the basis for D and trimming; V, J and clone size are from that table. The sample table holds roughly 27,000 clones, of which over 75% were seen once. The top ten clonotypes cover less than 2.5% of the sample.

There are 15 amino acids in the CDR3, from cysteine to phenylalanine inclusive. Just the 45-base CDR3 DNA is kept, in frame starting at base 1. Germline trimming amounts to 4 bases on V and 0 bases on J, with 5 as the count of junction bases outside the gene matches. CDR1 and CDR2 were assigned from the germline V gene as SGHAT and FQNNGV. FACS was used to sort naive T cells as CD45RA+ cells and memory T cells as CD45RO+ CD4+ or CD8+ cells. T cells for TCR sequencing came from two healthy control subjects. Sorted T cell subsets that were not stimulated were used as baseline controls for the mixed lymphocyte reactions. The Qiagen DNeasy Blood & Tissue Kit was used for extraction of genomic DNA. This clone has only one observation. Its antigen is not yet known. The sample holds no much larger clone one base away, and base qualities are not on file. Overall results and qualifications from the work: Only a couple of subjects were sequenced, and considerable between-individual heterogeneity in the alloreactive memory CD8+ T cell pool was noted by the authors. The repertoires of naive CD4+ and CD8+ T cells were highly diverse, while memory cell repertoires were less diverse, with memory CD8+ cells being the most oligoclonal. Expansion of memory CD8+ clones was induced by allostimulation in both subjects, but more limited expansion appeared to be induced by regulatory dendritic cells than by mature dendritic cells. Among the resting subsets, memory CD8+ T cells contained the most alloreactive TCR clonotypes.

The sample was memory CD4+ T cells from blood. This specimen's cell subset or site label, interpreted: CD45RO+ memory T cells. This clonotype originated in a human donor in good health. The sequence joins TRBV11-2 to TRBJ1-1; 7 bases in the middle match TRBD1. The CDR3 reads CASSWAGGMNTEAFF. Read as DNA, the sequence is TGTGCCAGCAGCTGGGCAGGGGGGATGAACACTGAAGCTTTCTTT.